This TCR beta chain emerged from a study of T-cell memory formation after mild COVID-19. Notes on the study in general: Those CD4+ clones that contracted were mainly in CM and EM (CD8+ ones in EMRA). SARS-CoV-2 specificity of second-wave clones peaking day 37 was unconfirmed.

This clonotype has a handful of counts. As yet, its antigen is unknown. Using constant-segment primers, 5'RACE produced TCR alpha and TCR beta cDNA libraries carrying sample barcodes and UMIs. TCRdb reanalysed the 5' RACE reads using MiXCR and keeps one entry per CDR3 protein. The data contain roughly 260,000 distinct CDR3 sequences, over 15% of them seen just once; the ten biggest clones take up approximately 3.5%. This CDR3 is built from 18 residues. Per germline, CDR1 SEHNR and CDR2 FQNEAQ (reference sequence). The trim removed 5 bases at V and 6 bases at J, leaving 17 bases unmatched. The sample taken for sequencing was PBMCs or a T cell subset sorted from them (not recorded which). The chain carries TRBV7-9 and TRBJ1-4; 8 bases fit TRBD1. This sequence was found in a man younger than 35 who had mild COVID-19 (a few samples of this study predate the infection). Cell type and time point are not known. The CDR3 loop is CASSHRQGITSSDEKLFF. CDR3 nucleotide sequence: TGTGCCAGCAGCCACCGACAGGGGATAACTTCCTCCGATGAAAAACTGTTTTTT.